This T cell receptor beta chain derives from a study of T cells after yellow fever vaccination (dated by TCRdb to between 2017 and 2020). General notes on the study: Libraries from fractions with low cell numbers were prepared with the SMART-Seq v4 Ultra Low Input RNA kit. To track T-cell clones before and after primary and booster YFV17D yellow fever vaccination, bulk TCR alpha and beta repertoires were sequenced longitudinally. Two healthy male donors, one aged 18 to 30 and one aged 30 to 39 years, were included in the cohort. Bulk PBMC replicates and cell subsets were isolated from blood drawn at multiple timepoints before and after both primary and secondary immunization.

Here is what the overall study found, with its caveats: Because the study included only a couple of donors, the extent to which the findings can be generalized is limited. Most clones expanded after primary vaccination (around 97% of CD4 and roughly 88% of CD8) were re-detected after the booster, suggesting that broad memory maintenance occurred. Compared with the primary T-cell response, the secondary T-cell response was faster but weaker, reaching its peak on day 5 rather than on day 15. Because abundant contaminating clonotypes from the bulk population could be contained in FACS-sorted repertoires, computational filtering was required. A small fraction of clonotypes appeared in both the CD4 and CD8 compartments, likely as a result of convergent recombination.

In the case of this clonotype: The antigen it recognizes is unknown. No base qualities exist here, and no much larger clone lies one base off it.

The sample's treatment or condition, from its label and the paper: live attenuated yellow fever vaccine strain. PBMCs were isolated from peripheral blood using a standard Ficoll-Paque protocol. Dynabeads CD4 and CD8 positive selection kits were used to isolate CD4 and CD8 T-cell fractions. TriZol was used to extract RNA from bulk PBMCs, CD4 and CD8 fractions, and dextramer-positive and dextramer-negative fractions. CDR1 WSHSY and CDR2 SAAADI are derived from the germline V gene. Trimming at the junction amounts to 6 bases on V and 5 bases on J, and the germline ends lie 12 bases apart. There are 13 amino acids in the CDR3, from cysteine to phenylalanine inclusive. Only the CDR3 DNA stays, 39 bases, in frame from base 1. The sample was run on an Illumina NovaSeq 6000. TCR cDNA was synthesized by 5'RACE template switching, which introduced a universal primer site and unique molecular identifiers. Priming of cDNA synthesis was performed from both the TCR alpha and TCR beta constant segments. Two PCR steps were used to amplify libraries, with sample barcodes and sequencing adapters being added in the second step. Sequencing of libraries was done on Illumina HiSeq 2500 (2x100 bp) or NovaSeq (2x150 bp). The authors processed their data as follows. Reads were demultiplexed and collapsed into UMI consensus sequences with MIGEC, and V(D)J alignment was performed with MiXCR. Vaccine-responding clonotypes were identified with edgeR using replicate PBMC samples, with FDR below 0.01 and a log2 fold change above 5 up to day 15 being required. Each bulk clonotype received a CD4 or CD8 identity based on whether the sequenced CD4 or CD8 repertoire contained that clonotype at higher abundance. TCRdb passed the public sequencing reads through fastp at Q25 and MiXCR, retaining productive beta sequences. CDR3 protein duplicates are merged, each entry listing the most common genes and DNA. TCRdb's processing, not the study's, gives the V and J calls here. The sample table shows approximately 300,000 distinct CDR3 sequences, and approximately 11% are seen once. The top ten clonotypes cover about 3% of the sample.

The receptor's source is a man aged 18 to 30 who received the YFV17D yellow fever vaccine. Sample: CD4+ T cells sorted from PBMCs, taken 45 days after the yellow fever booster vaccination. Recombination connected TRBV10-2 to TRBJ2-3, with no confidently assigned D gene. The bases read TGCGCCAGCAGGAGAGAAATGTTAGATACGCAGTATTTT. It translates to CASRREMLDTQYF.